These 30 T cell receptor beta chains share one sample of origin, sequenced in a study of PD-1 blockade in classical Hodgkin lymphoma. Only in-frame clones appear in the TCRdb table, and some are missing; sequencing was by immunoSEQ multiplex PCR. The table includes approximately 70,000 clones, over 90% detected once. Specified time point: newly diagnosed, previously untreated cHL patient sample. Material: peripheral blood mononuclear cells (PBMCs). The receptors originated from a human donor with classical Hodgkin lymphoma.

A note on this clone: At the DNA level, this CDR3 is encoded by other sequences in the same sample as well. This rearrangement joins TRBV2 to TRBJ1-5; 10 bases are shared with TRBD1. The V and J ends lost 4 bases and 4 bases, in that order; junction bases with no gene match: 7. This CDR3 is 16 amino acids long. Germline V gives CDR1 SNHLY, CDR2 FYNNEI. The CDR3 here is CASSGDRGQSNQPQHF. The CDR3 coding sequence is TGTGCCAGCAGTGGGGACAGGGGACAGTCTAATCAGCCCCAGCATTTT.

This clone was seen only once. The rearrangement links TRBV5-1 to TRBJ2-3, with D maybe TRBD2 (5 bases). V shed 6 bases and J shed 7 bases, with 21 bases lying between them. Germline assignment: CDR1 SGHRS and CDR2 YFSETQ. The CDR3 is 15 residues long. DNA for the CDR3: TGCGCCAGCACCCCGGCGGGCGCTGTGGGGAATACGCAGTATTTT. Translation: CASTPAGAVGNTQYF.

The CDR3 is CASSRVERGSYNEQFF. Here the CDR3 DNA reads TGCGCCAGCAGCCGTGTGGAGCGGGGGTCTTACAATGAGCAGTTCTTC. This chain uses TRBV4-1 with TRBJ2-1; 8 nucleotides line up with TRBD2. The J segment lost 4 bases and the V segment lost 4 bases, leaving 9 bases of the junction unmatched. There are 16 residues in the CDR3. Germline CDR1 MGHRA, CDR2 YSYEKL.

This clone was seen once. The chain recombines TRBV7-9 with TRBJ2-3; 7 bases fit TRBD1. CDR3 length equals 15 residues. Losses at the gene ends were 1 base for V and 1 base for J; bases not matched to a gene: 2. The germline CDR1 and CDR2 sequences are SEHNR and FQNEAQ (reference sequence). CDR3 DNA: TGTGCCAGCAGCTTAGGACAGGGCGGCACAGATACGCAGTATTTT. Its protein is CASSLGQGGTDTQYF.

The gene calls are TRBV27 and TRBJ2-5; 7 nucleotides agree with TRBD2. Germline V gene sequence: CDR1 MNHEY, CDR2 SMNVEV (reference sequence). The V and J ends lost 5 bases and 4 bases, in that order; junction bases with no gene match: 16. This CDR3 region has 17 residues. CDR3 amino acids: CASSRSPPAGRGETQYF. The CDR3 nucleotides are TGTGCCAGCAGTCGTTCCCCCCCAGCGGGACGGGGAGAGACCCAGTACTTC.

This chain uses TRBV7-2 with TRBJ1-2; D is perhaps TRBD1 (5 bases). V dropped 5 bases and J dropped 7 bases, with 11 bases sitting between them. CDR1 is SGHTA and CDR2 is FQGNSA in the germline V gene. The CDR3 totals 12 residues. CDR3: CASSAQGRGYTF. The CDR3 DNA is TGTGCCAGCAGCGCCCAGGGTCGTGGCTACACCTTC. Complete variable domain (other parts from reference TRBV7-2 and TRBJ1-2): GAGVSQSPSNKVTEKGKDVELRCDPISGHTALYWYRQSLGQGLEFLIYFQGNSAPDKSGLPSDRFSAERTGGSVSTLTIQRTQQEDSAVYLCASSAQGRGYTFGSGTRLTVV.

This chain uses TRBV4-1 with TRBJ1-4; a possible D gene is TRBD1 (6 bases). The CDR3 extends over 15 amino acids. Germline V CDR1 and CDR2: MGHRA, YSYEKL. The V gene lost 5 bases and the J gene lost 8 bases, with 18 bases spanning the gap. The CDR3 coding sequence is TGCGCCAGCAGCGATATTCTTGGGGGCCGAGAAAAACTGTTTTTT. This codes for CASSDILGGREKLFF.

The J gene is TRBJ1-4, the V gene TRBV5-5; a possible D gene is TRBD1 (6 bases). Germline V gene data show CDR1 as SGHKS and CDR2 as YYEKEE (reference sequence). Trimming cost V 0 bases and J 7 bases, with 19 bases left between them. CDR3 length: 17 residues. The CDR3 nucleotides are TGTGCCAGCAGCTTGGAGAGGGACATCCTATTTGGTGAAAAACTGTTTTTT. Translating gives CASSLERDILFGEKLFF.

The chain joins TRBV5-6 to TRBJ1-2, with a possible D match to TRBD1 (5 bases). This CDR3 has 16 amino acids. The germline V gene has CDR1 SGHDT and CDR2 YYEEEE. The V and J ends lost 4 bases and 6 bases respectively, with 22 bases between them. The CDR3 region has the DNA TGTGCCAGCAGCGCCCCCCCCCAGCAGGGTAGGAATGGCTACACCTTC. This sequence encodes CASSAPPQQGRNGYTF.

The rearrangement links TRBV15 to TRBJ2-6, with 7 positions matching TRBD2. The CDR3 runs to 15 residues. J was trimmed by 11 bases and V by 5 bases; bases with no gene match: 12. Germline V gives CDR1 LNHNV, CDR2 YYDKDF (reference sequence). The DNA of the CDR3 is TGTGCCACCAGCGCGGGGAGGGGAAAATTGGACGTCCTGACTTTC. This gives the protein CATSAGRGKLDVLTF.

This clone was seen once. This chain joins TRBV6-1 and TRBJ1-2; no definite D call. The CDR3 covers 15 residues. Trimming took 6 bases from V and 4 from J, leaving 18 bases between them. Looked up from germline, CDR1 is MNHNS and CDR2 is SASEGT. CDR3 coding DNA: TGTGCCAGCAGCGAAAACCCCCACAGCTTCTATGGCTACACCTTC. This encodes CASSENPHSFYGYTF.

The rearrangement uses TRBV6-5 and TRBJ1-1, with unresolved D. The V gene lost 6 bases and the J gene lost 0 bases, with 8 bases spanning the gap. Germline V gene data show CDR1 as MNHEY and CDR2 as SVGAGI. The CDR3 is 13 residues long. The CDR3 loop is CASRKTMNTEAFF. CDR3 nucleotides: TGTGCCAGCAGGAAGACAATGAACACTGAAGCTTTCTTT.

The chain has TRBV7-9 and TRBJ1-2; D is unclear. CDR1 SEHNR and CDR2 FQNEAQ come from the germline V gene (reference sequence). The CDR3 covers 15 residues. The germline V and J ends were trimmed by 4 bases and 5 bases, with 17 bases remaining between them. CDR3 sequence reads: CASSSTSTRQYGYTF. As DNA, the CDR3 is TGTGCCAGCAGCTCTACCTCCACCAGACAATATGGCTACACCTTC.

The sample holds a few counts of this clone. This rearrangement joins TRBV6-1 to TRBJ2-1; D assignment may be TRBD1 or TRBD2 (5 bases each). CDR1 is MNHNS and CDR2 is SASEGT in the germline V gene. The CDR3 is 14 amino acids. Trimming left V 10 bases short and J 2 bases short, with 15 bases between. CDR3 in amino acids: CATRTGRPYNEQFF. In DNA, the CDR3 is TGTGCCACCCGGACGGGGCGGCCCTACAATGAGCAGTTCTTC.

The genes are TRBV13 and TRBJ2-3, with D perhaps matching TRBD2 (6 bases). V was cut by 3 bases and J by 2 bases, with 15 bases left in between. Germline CDR1 is PRHDT and CDR2 is FYEKMQ (reference sequence). The CDR3 loop spans 16 amino acids. The CDR3 reads CASSFGSGTPTDTQYF. The CDR3 region has the DNA TGTGCCAGCAGCTTTGGTAGCGGAACCCCCACAGATACGCAGTATTTT.

This sequence joins TRBV4-2 and TRBJ2-3; the D gene is possibly TRBD2 (6 bases). V gave up 1 base and J gave up 10 bases, with 12 bases separating them. Germline CDR1 and CDR2: LGHNA and YNFKEQ. This CDR3 spans 13 amino acids. The CDR3 bases are TGTGCCAGCAGCCAAGCGGAGGGCGTGGCGCAGTATTTT. Residues: CASSQAEGVAQYF.

The chain recombines TRBV28 with TRBJ2-7; D not certain. This CDR3 region has 13 residues. CDR1 is MDHEN, CDR2 SYDVKM, per germline. The V gene lost 5 bases and the J gene lost 7 bases, with 15 bases spanning the gap. In nucleotides, the CDR3 is TGTGCCAGCAGTCCTCGGATTGGCTCGGAGCAGTACTTC. Amino acids: CASSPRIGSEQYF.

The chain employs TRBV18 and TRBJ2-2; D gene unclear. V gave up 3 bases and J gave up 6 bases, with 8 bases separating them. Germline V CDR1 and CDR2: KGHSH, LQKENI. The CDR3 spans 13 residues. The CDR3 coding sequence is TGTGCCAGCTCACCGGATCAAGCCGGGGAGCTGTTTTTT. The encoded protein is CASSPDQAGELFF.

The rearrangement links TRBV2 to TRBJ1-2; D is possibly TRBD1 (6 bases). Germline assignment: CDR1 SNHLY and CDR2 FYNNEI. The CDR3 length is 13 residues. The V and J ends lost 6 bases and 3 bases respectively, with 11 bases between them. Written as DNA, the CDR3 is TGTGCCAGCAGGGAGGGGGTGGACTATGGCTACACCTTC. Residues: CASREGVDYGYTF.

The chain joins TRBV10-3 to TRBJ1-4; D is ambiguous. Germline lookup yields CDR1 ENHRY and CDR2 SYGVKD. V gave up 2 bases and J gave up 8 bases, with 9 bases separating them. This CDR3 comprises 13 residues. The CDR3 reads CAISEGEKEKLFF. CDR3 nucleotides: TGTGCCATCAGTGAGGGTGAGAAAGAAAAACTGTTTTTT.

The V gene is TRBV18, the J gene TRBJ1-3; D may be TRBD1 (6 bases). Germline loops: CDR1 KGHSH, CDR2 LQKENI. The CDR3 contains 16 residues. V gave up 3 bases and J gave up 2 bases, with 14 bases separating them. The CDR3 reads CASSPSGTIPGNTIYF. The DNA for the CDR3 is TGTGCCAGCTCACCGAGCGGGACAATCCCTGGAAACACCATATATTTT.

V and J are TRBV7-6 and TRBJ1-1; D not certain. Trimming took off 4 bases at V and 3 bases at J, with 12 bases between the two ends. The germline V gene encodes CDR1 SGHVS and CDR2 FNYEAQ. This CDR3 spans 14 amino acids. CDR3 sequence (DNA): TGTGCCAGCAGCTCTCGGGAGGATTACACTGAAGCTTTCTTT. It yields the protein CASSSREDYTEAFF.

The chain combines TRBV6-6 with TRBJ2-1; no clear D gene. The CDR3 length is 15 residues. Trimming took 4 bases from V and 2 from J, leaving 12 bases between them. CDR1 is MNHNY, CDR2 SVGAGI, per germline (reference sequence). The CDR3: CASSSQANPYNEQFF. CDR3 in DNA: TGTGCCAGCAGTTCTCAGGCTAACCCCTACAATGAGCAGTTCTTC.

The chain uses TRBV6-6 and TRBJ1-4; 7 bases map to TRBD1. From germline, CDR1 is MNHNY and CDR2 SVGAGI (reference sequence). V shed 6 bases, J shed 7 bases, and the junction held 5 bases outside the gene matches. The CDR3 length is 13 residues. This chain's CDR3 is CASSPRDSEKLFF. The CDR3 nucleotides are TGTGCCAGCAGCCCCCGGGACAGTGAAAAACTGTTTTTT.

V is TRBV7-9 and J is TRBJ2-5; 7 nucleotides agree with TRBD2. J gave up 4 bases and V 3 bases, and 5 bases lay outside the gene matches. Per the germline V gene, CDR1 is SEHNR and CDR2 is FQNEAQ (reference sequence). The CDR3 totals 14 residues. The CDR3 DNA reads as TGTGCCAGCAGCTTTTCAGAGCGGGGAGAGACCCAGTACTTC. Its translation: CASSFSERGETQYF.

The chain couples TRBV2 to TRBJ2-2, with a tentative D call TRBD2 (6 bases). Germline V gene data show CDR1 as SNHLY and CDR2 as FYNNEI. The V end was cut by 7 bases, the J end by 7 bases, with 19 bases between. The CDR3 sequence is 15 residues long. The CDR3 loop is CASNRARAGIGELFF. The DNA for the CDR3 is TGTGCCAGCAATCGGGCACGGGCGGGAATCGGGGAGCTGTTTTTT.

The rearrangement uses TRBV6-1 and TRBJ2-7; D may be TRBD2 (5 bases). Germline V CDR1 and CDR2: MNHNS, SASEGT. The CDR3 is 13 residues long. Trimming took 6 bases from V and 2 from J, leaving 11 bases between them. The CDR3 bases are TGTGCCAGCAGGGGCGGGCATCCCTACGAGCAGTACTTC. This encodes CASRGGHPYEQYF.

This chain uses TRBV30 with TRBJ2-1, with D perhaps TRBD1 (6 bases). Trimming shortened V by 5 bases and J by 3 bases, and 14 bases separated the two germline ends. Germline CDR1 and CDR2: GTSNPN and SVGIG (reference sequence). This CDR3 spans 14 amino acids. The CDR3: CAWAGTSLYNEQFF. DNA for the CDR3: TGTGCCTGGGCCGGGACATCTCTCTACAATGAGCAGTTCTTC.

The chain has TRBV30 and TRBJ1-1; TRBD1 agrees at 7 bases. From germline, CDR1 is GTSNPN and CDR2 SVGIG (reference sequence). V lost 5 bases and J lost 6; bases outside the gene matches: 12. The CDR3 contains 14 residues. The CDR3: CAWRQQGKGAEAFF. The CDR3, as DNA: TGTGCCTGGCGCCAACAGGGGAAGGGGGCTGAAGCTTTCTTT.

The chain recombines TRBV28 with TRBJ1-1; 7 bases are shared with TRBD1. CDR1 and CDR2 (germline): MDHEN, SYDVKM. The junction had 1 base not matched to a gene; V was cut back by 5 bases and J by 4 bases. The CDR3 loop spans 12 amino acids. The CDR3 DNA reads TGTGCCAGCAGTCGGGACAGCACTGAAGCTTTCTTT. Protein product: CASSRDSTEAFF.